This T cell receptor beta chain was identified in a study of blood T cell repertoires in COVID-19. Looking at the study overall: From the United States, Italy and Spain came samples of acute and convalescent COVID-19. The cDNA or gDNA used as material had been derived from T cells, B-cell-depleted T cells, or PBMCs.

The data were produced by immunoSEQ multiplex PCR, yet TCRdb's version contains in-frame clones alone and is incomplete. The table lists approximately 220,000 clones, less than 90% of them singletons. Germline CDR1 and CDR2: SGHRS and YFSETQ. V shed 4 bases and J shed 8 bases, with 15 bases lying between them. The CDR3 has 13 residues. The chain combines TRBV5-1 with TRBJ1-2; D gene uncertain. The sample taken for sequencing was PBMCs or T cells enriched from blood (not recorded which). This sequence was found in a woman in her thirties who had been exposed to COVID-19. CDR3 residues: CASSNGEGIGYTF. CDR3 nucleotides: TGCGCCAGCAGCAACGGGGAGGGAATAGGCTACACCTTC.